The present T cell receptor (beta chain) was sequenced within a study of early T cells in non-severe SARS-CoV-2 infection. Turning to the study itself: Unsorted whole-blood RNA was sequenced in bulk, leaving chains unpaired. Findings and limits, study-wide: Clonotype matching in VDJdb favored anti-spike CD8 responses and did not capture private and CD4 specificities.

Germline CDR1 LGHDT, CDR2 YNNKEL (reference sequence). This CDR3 region has 15 residues. V was trimmed by 2 bases and J by 8 bases, leaving 15 bases between them. Individually, cDNA molecules had unique molecular identifiers attached to them. TCRdb reprocessed the 5' RACE reads with MiXCR, giving one entry per CDR3 protein. The data show about 64,000 distinct CDR3 sequences, with 20% seen just once and 16% held by the top ten. About this clonotype itself: Its target is not known.

J is TRBJ1-4 and V is TRBV3-1; no firm D call. Here the sequenced sample was whole blood, taken at baseline. This receptor was obtained from an adult who was a healthcare worker with PCR-confirmed SARS-CoV-2 infection or an uninfected control (not recorded which). CDR3 DNA sequence: TGTGCCAGCAGCCAAAACGATAACCGTGGCGAAAAACTGTTTTTT. It yields the protein CASSQNDNRGEKLFF.